This entry describes one T cell receptor beta chain. CDR1 MNHEY and CDR2 SVGAGI come from the germline V gene. The CDR3 contains 15 residues. The ends lost 8 bases at V and 8 bases at J; junction bases unmatched: 12. This table comes from immunoSEQ multiplex PCR, and its TCRdb copy is limited to in-frame clones, with some not included. The repertoire holds around 130,000 clones, with about 81% as singletons. Documented time point: pretreatment peripheral blood. A total of 1 to 8 samples per patient were collected pretreatment and on-treatment. The data stem from a study of PD-L1 blockade in urothelial cancer. Background on the study: Among blood samples, the median T cell count was approximately 150,000.

The V and J genes are TRBV6-5 and TRBJ1-4; 9 bases map to TRBD1. The clonotype comes from a man aged 50 to 60 with urothelial cancer. Sequenced here: PBMCs, sampled around atezolizumab (anti-PD-L1) treatment. CDR3 in amino acids: CASLSRGTGPEKLFF. The CDR3 nucleotides are TGTGCCAGCCTAAGCCGGGGGACAGGGCCCGAAAAACTGTTTTTT.